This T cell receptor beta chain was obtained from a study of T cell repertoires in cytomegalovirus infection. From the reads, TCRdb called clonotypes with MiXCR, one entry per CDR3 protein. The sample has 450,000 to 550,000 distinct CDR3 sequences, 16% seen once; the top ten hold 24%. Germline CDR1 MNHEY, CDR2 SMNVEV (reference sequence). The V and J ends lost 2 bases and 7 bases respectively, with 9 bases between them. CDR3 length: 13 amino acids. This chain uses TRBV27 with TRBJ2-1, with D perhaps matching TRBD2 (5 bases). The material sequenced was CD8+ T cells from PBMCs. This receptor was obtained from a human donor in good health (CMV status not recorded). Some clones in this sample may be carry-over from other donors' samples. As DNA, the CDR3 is TGTGCCAGCAGTTTAGATGGGGAGAATGAGCAGTTCTTC. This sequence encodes CASSLDGENEQFF.